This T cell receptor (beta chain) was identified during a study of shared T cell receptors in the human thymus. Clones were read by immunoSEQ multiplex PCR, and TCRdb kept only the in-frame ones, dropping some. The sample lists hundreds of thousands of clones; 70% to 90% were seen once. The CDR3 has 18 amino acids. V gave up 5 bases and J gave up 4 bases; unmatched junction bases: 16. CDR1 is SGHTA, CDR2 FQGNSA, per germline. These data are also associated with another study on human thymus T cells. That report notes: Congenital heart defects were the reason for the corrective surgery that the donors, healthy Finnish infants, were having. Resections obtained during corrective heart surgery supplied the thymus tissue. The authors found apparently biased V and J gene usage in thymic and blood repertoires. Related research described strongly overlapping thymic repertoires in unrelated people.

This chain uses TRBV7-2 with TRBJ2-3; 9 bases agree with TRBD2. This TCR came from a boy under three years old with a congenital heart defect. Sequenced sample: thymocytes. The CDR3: CASSAGSAGGHPPDTQYF. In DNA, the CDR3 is TGTGCCAGCAGCGCAGGATCAGCGGGAGGCCACCCCCCAGATACGCAGTATTTT.